The TCR beta chain described here comes from a study of shared clonotypes between healthy human individuals. Data came from immunoSEQ multiplex PCR; TCRdb stores just in-frame clones and leaves some out. The data hold 2 million to 3 million clones, with roughly 93% observed a single time. CDR1 is MNHEY and CDR2 is SVGAGI in the germline V gene. The trim removed 6 bases at V and 6 bases at J, leaving 9 bases unmatched. The CDR3 covers 15 residues. The chain combines TRBV6-5 with TRBJ1-2, with 11 bases lining up with TRBD1. The sequencing sample was made of naive CD4+ T cells from PBMCs. Noted subset: CD45RA+ positively selected. The clonotype originates from a man between 18 and 35 years old in good health. Some clones in this sample may be carry-over from other donors' samples. The CDR3 DNA follows: TGTGCCAGCAGGAGGACAGGGGGCGCGTCCCATGGCTACACCTTC. Its translation is CASRRTGGASHGYTF.